A selection of T cell receptor beta chains follows, all from one sample in a study of blood T cells in healthy people across ages. Using its own MiXCR run on the 5' RACE reads, TCRdb lists one record per CDR3 protein. This sample yields 780,000 or so distinct CDR3 sequences, of which roughly three fifths are seen a single time; roughly 25% belongs to the top ten. Sequencing input: blood. Every receptor here comes from a man aged 40-49 years in good health. Both conserved end residues are part of each CDR3.

len: 12; j_gene: TRBJ1-1; v_gene: TRBV20-1; CDR3aa: CSAPYLNTEAFF
len: 14; j_gene: TRBJ2-1; v_gene: TRBV5-1; CDR3aa: CASGSGLNLGEQFF
len: 14; j_gene: TRBJ1-5; v_gene: TRBV29-1; CDR3aa: CSVEDRGRNQPQHF
len: 16; j_gene: TRBJ2-7; v_gene: TRBV7-2; CDR3aa: CASSERLGTGRYEQYF
len: 15; j_gene: TRBJ2-3; v_gene: TRBV7-3; CDR3aa: CASSLQGLDTDTQYF
len: 18; j_gene: TRBJ2-3; v_gene: TRBV19; CDR3aa: CASSIIGVTTASTNTQYF
len: 15; j_gene: TRBJ2-4; v_gene: TRBV28; CDR3aa: CASSGIDEAMFGQYF
len: 15; j_gene: TRBJ2-5; v_gene: TRBV3-1; CDR3aa: CASTNNRAPQETQYF
len: 13; j_gene: TRBJ2-3; v_gene: TRBV27; CDR3aa: CASSWNRGDTQYF
len: 13; j_gene: TRBJ2-7; v_gene: TRBV29-1; CDR3aa: CSVVGRASYEQYF
len: 14; j_gene: TRBJ2-1; v_gene: TRBV29-1; CDR3aa: CSVEIGLATSEQFF
len: 14; j_gene: TRBJ2-1; v_gene: TRBV15; CDR3aa: CATSRSKGFDEQFF
len: 15; j_gene: TRBJ2-5; v_gene: TRBV6-5; CDR3aa: CASTASGGIQETQYF
len: 15; j_gene: TRBJ2-7; v_gene: TRBV6-2/TRBV6-3; CDR3aa: CASTGTGGSTYEQYF
len: 13; j_gene: TRBJ1-1; v_gene: TRBV6-2/TRBV6-3; CDR3aa: CASLGAHNTEAFF
len: 18; j_gene: TRBJ1-5; v_gene: TRBV4-2; CDR3aa: CASSQDVWGRRGHQPQHF
len: 16; j_gene: TRBJ2-3; v_gene: TRBV11-3; CDR3aa: CASSSWTGQSTDTQYF
len: 17; j_gene: TRBJ1-4; v_gene: TRBV28; CDR3aa: CASSSPLLRTGGERLFF
len: 13; j_gene: TRBJ1-1; v_gene: TRBV7-3; CDR3aa: CASSYILNTEAFF
len: 16; j_gene: TRBJ2-3; v_gene: TRBV12-3/TRBV12-4; CDR3aa: CASSINLAEGTDTQYF
len: 12; j_gene: TRBJ1-1; v_gene: TRBV28; CDR3aa: CASSLPRARAFF
len: 12; j_gene: TRBJ2-1; v_gene: TRBV29-1; CDR3aa: CSVDAKNNEQFF
len: 14; j_gene: TRBJ2-5; v_gene: TRBV7-2; CDR3aa: CASSPGLATETQYF
len: 13; j_gene: TRBJ2-5; v_gene: TRBV20-1; CDR3aa: CSHPPSVGNEQYF
len: 14; j_gene: TRBJ2-2; v_gene: TRBV28; CDR3aa: CASSLPEVTGELFF
len: 16; j_gene: TRBJ2-5; v_gene: TRBV5-1; CDR3aa: CASSSTGGSVKETQYF
len: 16; j_gene: TRBJ2-7; v_gene: TRBV20-1; CDR3aa: CSAKKPGLAGAYEQYF
len: 11; j_gene: TRBJ1-1; v_gene: TRBV24-1; CDR3aa: CATMAGIEAFF
len: 15; j_gene: TRBJ1-2; v_gene: TRBV6-6; CDR3aa: CASSDPPGGNYGYTF
len: 20; j_gene: TRBJ2-7; v_gene: TRBV12-5; CDR3aa: CASGLPGGTSPNFYSYEQYF
len: 18; j_gene: TRBJ2-3; v_gene: TRBV28; CDR3aa: CASSLPIGLALDPDMQYF
len: 17; j_gene: TRBJ2-3; v_gene: TRBV7-2; CDR3aa: CASSLGLAGGIIDTQYF